The rows below give T cell receptor beta chains drawn from one sample of a study of shared clonotypes between healthy human individuals. Some clones are missing from TCRdb's copy, which holds only in-frame ones; the method was immunoSEQ multiplex PCR. The table records approximately 340,000 clones, over 65% of them present only once. Sequences were obtained from memory CD4+ T cells sorted from blood. The receptor set was obtained from a man between 25 and 39 years old in good health. The CDR3 runs from the conserved cysteine through the conserved F or W. A D gene is named only where the DNA matches it firmly. Size is stated for part of the rows, as once, few or many counts, or as a class when the clone is expanded.

j_call,d_call,cdr3_length,clone_size,v_call,cdr3_nt,cdr3_aa
TRBJ1-6,TRBD1,14,NA,TRBV18,TGTGCCAGCTCACCACAGAGGACAGGGTCACCCCTCCACTTT,CASSPQRTGSPLHF
TRBJ2-3,TRBD2,18,NA,TRBV2,TGTGCCAGCAGTCCCGGGACTAGCGGGGTTCCTAGCACAGATACGCAGTATTTT,CASSPGTSGVPSTDTQYF
TRBJ1-1,NA,13,NA,TRBV27,TGTGCCAGCGCGACAGACATGGCGATTGAAGCTTTCTTT,CASATDMAIEAFF
TRBJ2-7,NA,19,NA,TRBV27,TGTGCCAGCAGTTTATTTTCCCCCACTGTCTCGGGTCGTCCCTACGAGCAGTACTTC,CASSLFSPTVSGRPYEQYF
TRBJ1-5,TRBD1,15,many,TRBV2,TGTGCCAGCAGTGACGGACAGGGGACCAATCGGCCCCAGCATTTT,CASSDGQGTNRPQHF
TRBJ2-5,TRBD1,14,NA,TRBV2,TGTGCCAGCAGCCTAGGGACAGGGAGAGAGACCCAGTACTTC,CASSLGTGRETQYF
TRBJ1-4,TRBD1,15,NA,TRBV28,TGTGCCAGCAGTACACGGACAGGGTTTGGCGAAAAACTGTTTTTT,CASSTRTGFGEKLFF
TRBJ2-1,NA,12,NA,TRBV10-3,TGTGCCATCAGGGACTTCAACAATGAGCAGTTCTTC,CAIRDFNNEQFF
TRBJ2-7,NA,14,NA,TRBV5-4,TGTGCCAGCAGCCCAGATCCTAGCAAGTACGAGCAGTACTTC,CASSPDPSKYEQYF
TRBJ1-2,TRBD1,15,NA,TRBV2,TGTGCCAGCAGGCCCCCGGGACAGGGAGGCTATGGCTACACCTTC,CASRPPGQGGYGYTF
TRBJ2-7,NA,13,NA,TRBV9,TGTGCCAGCAGCGTAGCACACGGCGGCGAGCAGTACTTC,CASSVAHGGEQYF
TRBJ2-7,NA,15,NA,TRBV28,TGTGCCAGCAGTGGTACCGGGCAGGGTCTGGACGAGCAGTACTTC,CASSGTGQGLDEQYF
TRBJ2-2,NA,14,many,TRBV30,TGTGCCTGGATTCCAGGAGCTTCCACCGGGGAGCTGTTTTTT,CAWIPGASTGELFF
TRBJ2-7,TRBD1,13,NA,TRBV5-6,TGTGCCAGCAGCTACAGGGGGCATAGCGAGCAGTACTTC,CASSYRGHSEQYF
TRBJ2-1,NA,14,NA,TRBV18,TGTGCCAGCTCACCTCGGACAGACCTCAATGAGCAGTTCTTC,CASSPRTDLNEQFF
TRBJ2-3,TRBD1,17,NA,TRBV7-8,TGTGCCAGCAGCCCCGGATGGGAACTCAGGGGGACAGATACGCAGTATTTT,CASSPGWELRGTDTQYF
TRBJ2-7,NA,15,NA,TRBV5-1,TGCGCCAGCAGCCCGGGACCCCCGAGCTCCTACGAGCAGTACTTC,CASSPGPPSSYEQYF
TRBJ2-1,TRBD2,15,many,TRBV7-9,TGTGCCAGCATAAGCGGGAGGCCCCGTTACAATGAGCAGTTCTTC,CASISGRPRYNEQFF
TRBJ1-2,NA,13,NA,TRBV27,TGTGCCAGCAGTTTAAGTCCGGCCTATGGCTACACCTTC,CASSLSPAYGYTF
TRBJ2-5,TRBD2,14,NA,TRBV7-9,TGTGCCAGCAGTTTCGGGAGGGCCCAAGAGACCCAGTACTTC,CASSFGRAQETQYF
TRBJ2-7,TRBD2,14,once,TRBV18,TGTGCCAGCTCACTACTAGCGGATTCCTACGAGCAGTACTTC,CASSLLADSYEQYF
TRBJ2-1,NA,14,NA,TRBV7-9,TGTGCCAGCAGCTCCCTCCAAACAAGGAATGAGCAGTTCTTC,CASSSLQTRNEQFF
TRBJ2-3,TRBD1,14,NA,TRBV29-1,TGCAGCGTTACAGGGGCAGGGGGAACAGATACGCAGTATTTT,CSVTGAGGTDTQYF
TRBJ2-1,NA,15,once,TRBV10-3,TGTGCCATCAGTGAGTCAGGGGGTTCCTACAATGAGCAGTTCTTC,CAISESGGSYNEQFF
TRBJ1-2,NA,14,few,TRBV5-8,TGTGCCAGCAGCTCGGTGGGCGGTCCCTATGGCTACACCTTC,CASSSVGGPYGYTF
TRBJ1-2,NA,13,once,TRBV30,TGTGCCTGGAGTCTAATGAGGGGGGGTGGCTACACCTTC,CAWSLMRGGGYTF
TRBJ2-7,NA,13,few,TRBV7-3,TGTGCCAGCAGCTTAAACTGGCAGGGCGAGCAGTACTTC,CASSLNWQGEQYF
TRBJ1-4,TRBD1,16,NA,TRBV30,TGTGCCTGGAGTGGGTCGGGGACAGGGAAGAATGAAAAACTGTTTTTT,CAWSGSGTGKNEKLFF
TRBJ2-7,TRBD2,14,NA,TRBV2,TGTGCCAGCAGTTTAACCGGGACTAGCGACGAGCAGTACTTC,CASSLTGTSDEQYF
TRBJ2-4,NA,15,NA,TRBV9,TGTGCCAGCAGCGAGGGGGAGGGCCGTAAAAACATTCAGTACTTC,CASSEGEGRKNIQYF
TRBJ2-3,TRBD2,16,NA,TRBV9,TGTGCCAGCAGCCTCCCTAGCGGGAGGGCCTCAGATACGCAGTATTTT,CASSLPSGRASDTQYF
TRBJ1-4,NA,16,NA,TRBV15,TGTGCCACCAGCAGAGATGTTGGGGGAAGGAAAGAAAAACTGTTTTTT,CATSRDVGGRKEKLFF
TRBJ2-3,TRBD1,14,NA,TRBV28,TGTGCCAGCAGACCCAGGACAGGGGCAGATACGCAGTATTTT,CASRPRTGADTQYF
TRBJ2-6,NA,15,NA,TRBV5-4,TGTGCCAGCAGCTCGTTCCTCTCTGGGGCCAACGTCCTGACTTTC,CASSSFLSGANVLTF
TRBJ2-1,TRBD1,17,NA,TRBV18,TGTGCCAGCTCAACGACCCTTAACAGGGGGTCCTACAATGAGCAGTTCTTC,CASSTTLNRGSYNEQFF
TRBJ2-1,TRBD1,16,NA,TRBV5-4,TGTGCCAGCAGCCTCGGCGGAGGACAGGGAGACAATGAGCAGTTCTTC,CASSLGGGQGDNEQFF
TRBJ2-1,NA,15,many,TRBV6-5,TGTGCCAGCAGTTCTGGGGCTAGCGCATACAATGAGCAGTTCTTC,CASSSGASAYNEQFF